This T cell receptor beta chain is from a study of shared clonotypes between healthy human individuals (dated by TCRdb to 2018 to 2020). Background for the entire study: The cohort comprised a couple of women and a few men aged 18 to 49 years. Per donor, three plates each were used for CD4 naive and CD4 memory, two for CD8 naive, and one for CD8 memory. To estimate repertoire size and how much clonotypes are shared between individuals, the study performed deep sequencing of blood TCR repertoires from five healthy adults. To increase sequencing depth and limit assay-specific biases, different laboratories used diverse techniques to prepare libraries and sequence TCR repertoires. Per donor, leukapheresis produced somewhere between about 0.8 and 9 billion PBMCs. Findings and caveats that apply to the study as a whole: Based on pairwise subsampling, the degree of clonotype sharing among donors was expected to be affected by sequencing depth. Sampling was restricted to blood, and TCR repertoires in tissues likely differ from the TCR repertoires found in blood. Higher generation probabilities were observed for clonotypes shared by all four sorted-subset donors than for non-shared clonotypes. Rarefaction of sorted-subset datasets indicated incomplete sequencing despite the large sequencing depth. Because the study included only a small number of donors, the genetic and exposure-history diversity represented was limited. Naive subsets generally had larger estimated clonotype richness than memory subsets did. Sharing across a few donors was observed for about 4.8% of naive CD4, over 3% of naive CD8, over 2% of memory CD4, and less than 0.45% of memory CD8 clonotypes.

TCR CDR3 regions were amplified from genomic DNA by multiplex PCR using the deep immunoSEQ assay. Extracted genomic DNA from each cell subset was spread evenly across all wells of several immunoSEQ 96-well plates, with each plate serving as a replicate. For sorted subsets, each replicate PCR was loaded with 200 ng genomic DNA, equivalent to 30,000 or so T cell genomes. The purified libraries were quantified using a Qubit 3.0 fluorometer, sized with a Bioanalyzer 2100, and then quantified again using the KAPA Library Quantification kit. Each immunoSEQ 96-well plate was sequenced on its own single-read 150-cycle Illumina NextSeq 550 flow cell. The study's own analysis went as follows. Because only junctional sequences without quality scores were contained in the immunoSEQ output, filtering matching that applied to full-length reads could not be performed. To assign V/J genes and CDR3, sequences were annotated against IMGT germline references using PyIR, a Python wrapper for IgBLAST v1.9. Any read was removed if the V/J assignment was weak (E-value above 1e-6), the CDR3 was missing, or the read contained stop codons, out-of-frame junctions, or ambiguous translated residues. A V3J clonotype was defined by an identical inferred V gene, J gene, and CDR3 amino acid sequence. Percentage overlap between repertoires was computed as shared unique clonotypes divided by the size of the smaller repertoire. Repertoire richness was assessed with RTK rarefaction, the Chao1 estimator, and Recon v2.1 estimates of unobserved clonotypes. Generation probabilities for all TCRbeta clonotypes obtained by the gDNA method from a few donors were computed using OLGA. The clones in this table, taken by TCRdb from immuneACCESS, are in-frame only. Not every clone is retained; where verified, under half of the shortfall comes from an unresolved V gene, and the cause of the rest is unknown. V and J calls and clone size follow that table, whereas D and trimming were derived from the DNA. This sample holds fewer than 850,000 clones; around 96% were observed only once. The leading ten clones occupy over 0.2% of the sample.

The CDR3 covers 17 residues, taking in both the cysteine and the phenylalanine. Kept here is only the CDR3 DNA, which spans 51 bases and is read in frame from base 1. A word on this clone: Its antigen remains unidentified. The input lacks base qualities; no much larger clone sits a single base away.

CD8 naive samples consisted of CD45RO-negative cells that were positively selected for CCR7, yielding a CD45RA+CCR7+ population without TemRA cells. Donors were healthy HIV-negative adults with no recently reported acute infections or vaccinations. Every donor was a Caucasian adult living in Nashville, Tennessee, USA. Blood was collected by leukapheresis, and PBMCs were isolated by Ficoll-Histopaque density gradient centrifugation and then cryopreserved in liquid nitrogen vapor phase. Purity and quantity of every magnetically sorted T cell population were checked by analytical flow cytometry. Each sorted fraction had its genomic DNA isolated and then quantified by UV absorbance on a Nanodrop 2000c.

The sequenced sample was naive CD8+ T cells sorted from blood. The sample's cell subset or site label is to be understood as: CD45RA+CCR7+. This clonotype originated in a man aged 30 to 45 in good health. The rearrangement joined TRBV21-1 to TRBJ2-7; the DNA was not used to check the table's D call, TRBD1. TRBV21-1 is recorded as a pseudogene. The nucleotides are TGTGCCAGCAGCAAACGAACTGGGGACAGGGGATCCTACGAGCAGTACTTC. The translation is CASSKRTGDRGSYEQYF.